Shown below are 27 T cell receptor beta chains from a single sample sequenced in a study of T cells in Graves' hyperthyroidism and ophthalmopathy. Amplification targeted TCR beta CDR3 regions from RNA transcripts. The TCR CDR3 was amplified in a first-round RT-PCR using the HTBI primer set. Via MiXCR, TCRdb re-called the multiplex PCR reads, giving one row per CDR3 protein. The sample carries some 500,000 distinct CDR3 sequences, approximately 24% recorded once. Sequencing was performed on blood. These receptors were obtained from a woman aged 25-40 years with Graves' ophthalmopathy.

The chain employs TRBV30 and TRBJ1-2; a possible D gene is TRBD1 (5 bases). This CDR3 region has 15 residues. CDR1 GTSNPN and CDR2 SVGIG come from the germline V gene (reference sequence). The germline V and J ends were trimmed by 0 bases and 8 bases, with 19 bases remaining between them. This CDR3 is CAWSVLRGTTGGYTF. The CDR3 nucleotides read TGTGCCTGGAGTGTGTTACGTGGGACCACCGGGGGCTACACCTTC.

V and J are TRBV24-1 and TRBJ1-2; perhaps TRBD1 as D (5 bases). The germline V and J ends were trimmed by 5 bases and 3 bases, with 9 bases remaining between them. CDR1 is KGHDR, CDR2 SFDVKD, per germline. The CDR3 is 13 amino acids. CDR3 protein: CATSAQGDYGYTF. CDR3 bases: TGTGCCACCAGTGCGCAGGGCGACTATGGCTACACCTTC.

This clonotype was recorded at least ten times. V usage is TRBV15 and J usage is TRBJ1-5; 7 nucleotides agree with TRBD1. Unmatched junction bases numbered 11, after V lost 6 bases and J lost 0 bases. The V gene's germline CDR1 is LNHNV and CDR2 YYDKDF (reference sequence). CDR3 length equals 17 residues. The CDR3 coding sequence is TGTGCCACCAGTCCATCGACAGGGATAGATAGCAATCAGCCCCAGCATTTT. Amino acid sequence: CATSPSTGIDSNQPQHF.

The V call is TRBV9, the J call TRBJ2-7; 9 bases line up with TRBD1. The CDR3 has 14 amino acids. Germline V lookup: CDR1 SGDLS, CDR2 YYNGEE. The junction had 9 bases not matched to a gene; V was cut back by 8 bases and J by 3 bases. This CDR3 is CASGRGGQGYEQYF. In DNA form, the CDR3 reads TGTGCCAGTGGGCGAGGGGGACAGGGCTACGAGCAGTACTTC.

The chain uses TRBV6-5 and TRBJ1-1; D is ambiguous. This CDR3 is built from 14 residues. CDR1 and CDR2 (germline): MNHEY, SVGAGI. V was cut by 0 bases and J by 1 base, with 6 bases left in between. The CDR3 region is CASSYSRKNTEAFF. The CDR3 DNA reads as TGTGCCAGCAGTTACTCGCGGAAGAACACTGAAGCTTTCTTT.

There are many counts of this clonotype. This chain links TRBV28 with TRBJ1-1; D uncertain. V lost 1 base to trimming and J lost 1 base, with 10 bases between them. The CDR3 loop spans 15 amino acids. From germline, CDR1 is MDHEN and CDR2 SYDVKM. CDR3 sequence (DNA): TGTGCCAGCAGTTTATACCGGCTGACGAACACTGAAGCTTTCTTT. It encodes CASSLYRLTNTEAFF.

At least ten counts were recorded for this clonotype. The rearrangement joins TRBV4-1 to TRBJ1-5; D gene unclear. Trimming cost V 0 bases and J 4 bases, with 13 bases left between them. The CDR3 consists of 16 residues. Germline CDR1 is MGHRA and CDR2 is YSYEKL. The CDR3, as DNA: TGCGCCAGCAGCCAAGATCGGTCAACAGCTAATCAGCCCCAGCATTTT. It specifies CASSQDRSTANQPQHF.

This clonotype has ten or more counts. The chain employs TRBV6-1 and TRBJ2-7, with TRBD2 identical over 8 bases. CDR3 length: 16 residues. Germline V gene sequence: CDR1 MNHNS, CDR2 SASEGT. J lost 6 bases, V lost 4 bases, and 14 bases had no gene match. The CDR3 spells CASSGSAPGLEGEQYF. The CDR3 nucleotides are TGTGCCAGCAGTGGATCCGCCCCGGGACTAGAGGGCGAGCAGTACTTC.

This clonotype was seen ten or more times. V gene TRBV6-5 combines with J gene TRBJ1-1; the D is unclear. Germline lookup yields CDR1 MNHEY and CDR2 SVGAGI. Between the trimmed V and J ends, which lost 2 bases and 1 base, there was a span of 11 bases. The CDR3 runs to 15 residues. This chain's CDR3 is CASSYVGWANTEAFF. The CDR3 coding sequence is TGTGCCAGCAGTTACGTAGGCTGGGCGAACACTGAAGCTTTCTTT.

This clonotype showed up many times. V and J are TRBV12-3 or TRBV12-4 and TRBJ1-5; 10 bases are a match to TRBD1. This CDR3 has 16 amino acids. V was clipped by 5 bases and J by 2 bases; unmatched bases: 6. CDR3 sequence: CASSIRQGAGNQPQHF. CDR3 DNA sequence: TGTGCCAGCAGTATTCGACAGGGGGCAGGCAATCAGCCCCAGCATTTT.

This clonotype was seen at least ten times. For the CDR3, the DNA is TGCAGCGTTGAGAATCGCCTCGGTTATGGCTACACCTTC. Its translation: CSVENRLGYGYTF. J is TRBJ1-2 and V is TRBV29-1; no firm D call. V was pared by 3 bases and J by 5 bases, with 13 bases between. Germline V gives CDR1 SQVTM, CDR2 ANQGSEA. The CDR3 is made up of 13 amino acids.

Many counts were recorded for this clonotype. The CDR3 DNA reads TGCGCCAGCAGCTTGGTAGGGTGGGAGCAGTACTTC. This gives the protein CASSLVGWEQYF. This sequence joins TRBV5-1 and TRBJ2-7; D not certain. The V and J ends lost 0 bases and 7 bases respectively, with 8 bases between them. Germline V lookup: CDR1 SGHRS, CDR2 YFSETQ. The length of the CDR3 is 12 residues.

The chain employs TRBV28 and TRBJ2-4, with TRBD1 matching 9 bases. Germline trimming cut 4 bases from V and 4 bases from J; bases unmatched to any gene: 5. The CDR3 is made up of 15 amino acids. Germline V gene sequence: CDR1 MDHEN, CDR2 SYDVKM. CDR3 sequence reads: CASSYMGTGKNIQYF. The CDR3 DNA follows: TGTGCCAGCAGTTATATGGGGACAGGGAAAAACATTCAGTACTTC.

Comment on this clonotype: A read error is possible here, since a much larger clone lies one base away. The V call is TRBV6-1, the J call TRBJ1-1, with D possibly TRBD1 on 6 matching bases. CDR3 length equals 14 residues. Trimming took off 4 bases at V and 0 bases at J, with 9 bases between the two ends. In germline, CDR1 is MNHNS, CDR2 SASEGT. The CDR3 DNA follows: TGTGCCAGCAGTGTGGACAGATTGAACACTGAAGCTTTCTTT. It translates to CASSVDRLNTEAFF.

The V and J genes are TRBV10-3 and TRBJ1-5, with D possibly matching TRBD1 (5 bases). V was trimmed by 2 bases and J by 6 bases, leaving 11 bases between them. Germline V gene lookup returns CDR1 ENHRY and CDR2 SYGVKD. The CDR3 has 14 amino acids. CDR3 nucleotide sequence: TGTGCCATCAGTGAGCACGAGGGGAGTCAGCCCCAGCATTTT. The encoded protein is CAISEHEGSQPQHF.

The sample holds many counts of this clonotype. The chain combines TRBV6-2 or TRBV6-3 with TRBJ2-7, with TRBD2 matching 10 bases. The V and J ends lost 2 bases and 2 bases, in that order; junction bases with no gene match: 9. This CDR3 spans 17 amino acids. The V gene's germline CDR1 is MNHEY and CDR2 SVGEGT. CDR3 protein: CASSYDPSGGLTYEQYF. Written as DNA, the CDR3 is TGTGCCAGCAGTTACGATCCTAGCGGGGGCCTAACCTACGAGCAGTACTTC.

This clonotype was seen many times. The chain links TRBV6-5 to TRBJ1-3; D ambiguous. Germline-derived CDR1 and CDR2 are MNHEY and SVGAGI. The CDR3 extends over 15 amino acids. Trimming took off 3 bases at V and 2 bases at J, with 11 bases between the two ends. CDR3 amino acids: CASSYFLAPGNTIYF. The CDR3 bases are TGTGCCAGCAGTTATTTCCTGGCACCTGGAAACACCATATATTTT.

This clonotype was seen at least ten times. The chain links TRBV12-3 or TRBV12-4 to TRBJ1-2; D is unclear. The CDR3 has 11 residues. Trimming removed 3 bases at V and 6 bases at J, with 5 bases between. CDR3 in DNA: TGTGCCAGCAGTTTCCGAAATGGCTACACCTTC. Protein: CASSFRNGYTF.

V gene TRBV4-1 combines with J gene TRBJ2-7; TRBD1 agrees at 9 bases. This CDR3 has 14 amino acids. Trimming removed 8 bases from V and 4 bases from J; junction bases left unmatched: 9. Germline CDR1 and CDR2: MGHRA and YSYEKL. For the CDR3, the DNA is TGCGCCAGCGGTACCGGGACAGGGTGGTACGAGCAGTACTTC. Its translation: CASGTGTGWYEQYF.

The V call is TRBV28, the J call TRBJ2-7; 8 bases agree with TRBD1. V dropped 5 bases and J dropped 4; count of bases not matched to a gene: 10. Germline CDR1 MDHEN, CDR2 SYDVKM. The CDR3 has 15 amino acids. CDR3 nucleotides: TGTGCCAGCAGTCCCTCGAGGGGGACAGGTTACGAGCAGTACTTC. As protein: CASSPSRGTGYEQYF.

The table lists this clonotype with many counts. This chain connects TRBV7-6 to TRBJ2-7, with D possibly being TRBD1 or TRBD2 (5 bases each). V was clipped by 5 bases and J by 6 bases, with 14 bases between them. CDR1 is SGHVS and CDR2 is FNYEAQ in the germline V gene. The CDR3 is 13 residues long. CDR3 loop: CASSLGTAGEQYF. In nucleotides, the CDR3 is TGTGCCAGCAGCCTAGGGACCGCGGGCGAGCAGTACTTC.

The chain joins TRBV12-5 to TRBJ1-5; D unresolved. The CDR3 extends over 13 amino acids. Germline V lookup: CDR1 LGHNT, CDR2 FRNRAP. The ends were cut back, 6 bases at V and 4 bases at J, with 10 bases in the middle. This CDR3 reads CASGPDGNQPQHF. The CDR3 DNA reads as TGTGCTAGTGGCCCTGACGGTAATCAGCCCCAGCATTTT.

In the case of this clonotype: A clone one base away is much larger, so this may be a read error. The chain is built from TRBV14 and TRBJ1-1; tentatively, D is TRBD1 (5 bases). CDR3 length: 14 amino acids. Germline CDR1 reads SGHDN; CDR2 reads FVKESK. The CDR3 DNA reads TGTGGCAGCAGCCAAGTGGGGGGGAACACTGAAGCTTTCTTT. This encodes CGSSQVGGNTEAFF.

This clonotype occurred many times. The rearrangement links TRBV27 to TRBJ2-7; D is possibly TRBD1 (6 bases). The CDR3 loop spans 15 amino acids. Per the germline V gene, CDR1 is MNHEY and CDR2 is SMNVEV (reference sequence). V was shortened by 4 bases and J by 3 bases, with 16 bases between the two germline ends. The CDR3 loop reads CASSYQGTSFYEQYF. Written as DNA, the CDR3 is TGTGCCAGCAGTTATCAGGGGACCTCATTCTACGAGCAGTACTTC.

This clonotype was seen repeatedly, ten times or more. J is TRBJ1-1 and V is TRBV10-3, with D possibly matching TRBD1 (5 bases). The V gene lost 4 bases and the J gene lost 6 bases, with 12 bases spanning the gap. CDR1 and CDR2 from the germline V gene are ENHRY and SYGVKD. The CDR3 is made up of 13 amino acids. CDR3 sequence: CAISGQLGPEAFF. CDR3 sequence (DNA): TGTGCCATCAGTGGACAGTTAGGGCCTGAAGCTTTCTTT.

Only a few counts were recorded for this clonotype. The junction differs from germline at one of its ends, possibly a read error. The gene calls are TRBV11-2 and TRBJ1-1, with 7 bases that match TRBD1. Germline V CDR1 and CDR2: SGHAT, FQNNGV. The CDR3 has 15 amino acids. CDR3 residues: CANSSSGGENTEAFF. CDR3 nucleotides: TGTGCCAACAGCTCATCAGGGGGTGAGAACACTGAAGCTTTCTTT.

V usage is TRBV20-1 and J usage is TRBJ2-7; D might be TRBD2 (6 bases). This CDR3 has 14 residues. CDR1 and CDR2 (germline): DFQATT, SNEGSKA (reference sequence). Trimming pared 3 bases from V and 5 bases from J, leaving 17 bases between. CDR3 sequence (DNA): TGCAGTGCTAGCGGACCGGGAGAGGTCGACGAGCAGTACTTC. Amino acid sequence: CSASGPGEVDEQYF.